Following are 20 T cell receptor beta chains from one sample sequenced in a study of cytomegalovirus exposure and HLA in healthy donors. Vbeta (60) and Jbeta (13) primers were used in the PCR. Using immunoSEQ multiplex PCR, the repertoire was profiled, and TCRdb retains in-frame clones only, with some absent. The repertoire table contains roughly 150,000 clones. Sequencing was performed on PBMCs. The receptors here all came from a woman aged 45-59 years in good health and CMV-seronegative.

The CDR3 DNA follows: TGTGCCTGGATATTGGTCGGGAACCAAGAGACCCAGTACTTC. This sequence encodes CAWILVGNQETQYF. The chain uses TRBV30 and TRBJ2-5, with D maybe TRBD2 (5 bases). V was shortened by 4 bases and J by 0 bases, with 12 bases between the two germline ends. Germline V lookup: CDR1 GTSNPN, CDR2 SVGIG (reference sequence). The CDR3 is 14 amino acids.

The V call is TRBV30, the J call TRBJ2-3; 9 bases match TRBD2. The CDR3 extends over 14 amino acids. The trim removed 2 bases at V and 4 bases at J, leaving 4 bases unmatched. The V gene's germline CDR1 is GTSNPN and CDR2 SVGIG (reference sequence). This CDR3 is CAWSIAGAADTQYF. CDR3 nucleotide sequence: TGTGCCTGGAGTATAGCGGGGGCGGCAGATACGCAGTATTTT. Combining the CDR3 with reference TRBV30 and TRBJ2-3 gives the whole variable domain SQTIHQWPATLVQPVGSPLSLECTVEGTSNPNLYWYRQAAGRGLQLLFYSVGIGQISSEVPQNLSASRPQDRQFILSSKKLLLSDSGFYLCAWSIAGAADTQYFGPGTRLTVL.

The chain couples TRBV19 to TRBJ1-1, with 8 bases matching TRBD1. The CDR3 runs 14 residues. V gave up 5 bases and J gave up 1 base; unmatched junction bases: 3. Looked up from germline, CDR1 is LNHDA and CDR2 is SQIVND (reference sequence). DNA for the CDR3: TGTGCCAGTAGTCTAGGGACAGGGAACACTGAAGCTTTCTTT. This codes for CASSLGTGNTEAFF.

V usage is TRBV19 and J usage is TRBJ2-1; 9 bases map to TRBD2. V lost 3 bases, J lost 7 bases, and 7 bases stayed unmatched. Germline V gives CDR1 LNHDA, CDR2 SQIVND (reference sequence). This CDR3 contains 15 residues. The CDR3 coding sequence is TGTGCCAGTAGTATTGGTAGCGGGGGTCGGAATGAGCAGTTCTTC. It codes for CASSIGSGGRNEQFF.

V usage is TRBV27 and J usage is TRBJ2-7; 15 positions match TRBD2. The germline CDR1 and CDR2 sequences are MNHEY and SMNVEV (reference sequence). There are 15 residues in the CDR3. Trimming cost V 5 bases and J 9 bases; bases outside gene matches: 8. This CDR3 is CASSPRTSGRVGQYF. The CDR3 bases are TGTGCCAGCAGTCCCCGGACTAGCGGGAGGGTTGGGCAGTACTTC.

The V call is TRBV2, the J call TRBJ2-5, with 7 bases fitting TRBD1. The CDR3 loop spans 14 amino acids. The germline V gene encodes CDR1 SNHLY and CDR2 FYNNEI. V gave up 8 bases and J gave up 5 bases; unmatched junction bases: 11. CDR3 DNA: TGTGCCAGCCATCAAGAGGGGGCCGGGGAGACCCAGTACTTC. Protein product: CASHQEGAGETQYF. Variable domain in full (rest from reference TRBV2 and TRBJ2-5): EPEVTQTPSHQVTQMGQEVILRCVPISNHLYFYWYRQILGQKVEFLVSFYNNEISEKSEIFDDQFSVERPDGSNFTLKIRSTKLEDSAMYFCASHQEGAGETQYFGPGTRLLVL.

The chain links TRBV28 to TRBJ2-5; 7 bases agree with TRBD1. The CDR3 length is 15 residues. From germline, CDR1 is MDHEN and CDR2 SYDVKM. V dropped 7 bases and J dropped 4; count of bases not matched to a gene: 12. The CDR3 spells CASTHGRGPPETQYF. In nucleotides, the CDR3 is TGTGCCAGCACCCACGGTAGGGGGCCCCCAGAGACCCAGTACTTC.

The chain links TRBV5-1 to TRBJ1-1, with 8 bases that match TRBD1. Per germline, CDR1 SGHRS and CDR2 YFSETQ. The CDR3 runs 14 residues. V lost 2 bases, J lost 2 bases, and 2 bases stayed unmatched. The chain's CDR3 is CASSFGQGNTEAFF. The DNA for the CDR3 is TGCGCCAGCAGCTTCGGACAGGGCAACACTGAAGCTTTCTTT.

CDR3 sequence reads: CASSLGTARSYGYTF. In nucleotides, the CDR3 is TGCGCCAGCAGCTTGGGGACAGCGAGAAGCTATGGCTACACCTTC. The V call is TRBV5-1, the J call TRBJ1-2, with D maybe TRBD1 (6 bases). The CDR3 is 15 residues long. Germline V gene data show CDR1 as SGHRS and CDR2 as YFSETQ. The ends were cut back, 0 bases at V and 4 bases at J, with 13 bases in the middle.

CDR3 sequence (DNA): TGCAGCGCCCGACTAGCGGGGGGTTACGAGCAGTACTTC. The encoded protein is CSARLAGGYEQYF. This sequence joins TRBV29-1 and TRBJ2-7; 13 bases map to TRBD2. V lost 7 bases, J lost 4 bases, and 4 bases stayed unmatched. Germline V gene data show CDR1 as SQVTM and CDR2 as ANQGSEA. The CDR3 is made up of 13 amino acids.

This chain uses TRBV9 with TRBJ1-2, with D possibly being TRBD1 (6 bases). The germline V and J ends were trimmed by 4 bases and 4 bases, with 17 bases remaining between them. Germline CDR1 SGDLS, CDR2 YYNGEE. This CDR3 is 15 amino acids long. The CDR3 coding sequence is TGTGCCAGCAGCCAAGATATACAGGGCTCCTATGGCTACACCTTC. It is translated as CASSQDIQGSYGYTF.

The V gene is TRBV6-1, the J gene TRBJ1-5; D uncertain. V was shortened by 5 bases and J by 1 base, with 9 bases between the two germline ends. The CDR3 has 14 residues. Germline V gene sequence: CDR1 MNHNS, CDR2 SASEGT. The CDR3 spells CASSQIISNQPQHF. CDR3 DNA: TGTGCCAGCAGTCAAATCATCAGCAATCAGCCCCAGCATTTT.

The chain is built from TRBV9 and TRBJ2-1, with TRBD1 matching 10 bases. The CDR3 is 14 amino acids. Germline values: CDR1 SGDLS, CDR2 YYNGEE. The ends lost 7 bases at V and 9 bases at J; junction bases unmatched: 10. DNA of the CDR3: TGTGCCAGCTCGTCGACAGGGGGCTGGGGTGAGCAGTTCTTC. As protein: CASSSTGGWGEQFF.

The V gene is TRBV18, the J gene TRBJ2-1, with 8 bases matching TRBD1. Losses at the gene ends were 5 bases for V and 10 bases for J; bases not matched to a gene: 7. The CDR3 length is 13 residues. In germline, CDR1 is KGHSH, CDR2 LQKENI. CDR3 nucleotide sequence: TGTGCCAGCTCAACAGACAGGGGTGGGGAGCAGTTCTTC. Translated: CASSTDRGGEQFF.

The chain links TRBV7-3 to TRBJ2-2; perhaps TRBD2 as D (5 bases). V lost 2 bases and J lost 4, with 5 bases in between. The CDR3 covers 13 residues. Germline V CDR1 and CDR2: SGHTA, FQGTGA. The CDR3 protein is CASSLGGTGELFF. The CDR3, as DNA: TGTGCCAGCAGCTTAGGAGGCACCGGGGAGCTGTTTTTT.

The CDR3 bases are TGTGCCTGGACCCCCGGGGACAGAGCCCGCGGCTACACCTTC. Amino acid sequence: CAWTPGDRARGYTF. J is TRBJ1-2 and V is TRBV30; TRBD1 agrees at 7 bases. There are 14 residues in the CDR3. V lost 4 bases and J lost 8; bases outside the gene matches: 13. CDR1 GTSNPN and CDR2 SVGIG come from the germline V gene (reference sequence).

This chain joins TRBV7-9 and TRBJ1-5; TRBD1 is a possible D gene (6 bases). Between the trimmed V and J ends, which lost 2 bases and 5 bases, there was a span of 10 bases. This CDR3 spans 14 amino acids. Germline V lookup: CDR1 SEHNR, CDR2 FQNEAQ (reference sequence). CDR3 bases: TGTGCCAGCAGCTTACCAGGGGTGGATCAGCCCCAGCATTTT. Amino acids: CASSLPGVDQPQHF.

The chain recombines TRBV6-6 with TRBJ1-1; 8 bases line up with TRBD1. Germline trimming cut 7 bases from V and 8 bases from J; bases unmatched to any gene: 9. The CDR3 length is 13 residues. The V gene's germline CDR1 is MNHNY and CDR2 SVGAGI (reference sequence). CDR3 residues: CASIPPGTGEAFF. The CDR3 DNA reads TGTGCCAGCATCCCTCCCGGGACAGGAGAAGCTTTCTTT.

The V call is TRBV9, the J call TRBJ2-3, with D perhaps TRBD2 (6 bases). Germline lookup yields CDR1 SGDLS and CDR2 YYNGEE. The CDR3 length is 16 residues. V was clipped by 2 bases and J by 3 bases, with 16 bases between them. CDR3 DNA sequence: TGTGCCAGCAGCGTGTGGACGGGAGAGCAAACAGATACGCAGTATTTT. Encoded protein: CASSVWTGEQTDTQYF.

The rearrangement joins TRBV7-2 to TRBJ2-1, with a possible D match to TRBD1 (6 bases). The germline gives CDR1 SGHTA, CDR2 FQGNSA. V dropped 7 bases and J dropped 6 bases, with 22 bases sitting between them. This CDR3 comprises 16 residues. The CDR3 nucleotides are TGTGCCAGCACAGAGAGGGGGAGCAGCTTGTCCAATGAGCAGTTCTTC. Its protein is CASTERGSSLSNEQFF.